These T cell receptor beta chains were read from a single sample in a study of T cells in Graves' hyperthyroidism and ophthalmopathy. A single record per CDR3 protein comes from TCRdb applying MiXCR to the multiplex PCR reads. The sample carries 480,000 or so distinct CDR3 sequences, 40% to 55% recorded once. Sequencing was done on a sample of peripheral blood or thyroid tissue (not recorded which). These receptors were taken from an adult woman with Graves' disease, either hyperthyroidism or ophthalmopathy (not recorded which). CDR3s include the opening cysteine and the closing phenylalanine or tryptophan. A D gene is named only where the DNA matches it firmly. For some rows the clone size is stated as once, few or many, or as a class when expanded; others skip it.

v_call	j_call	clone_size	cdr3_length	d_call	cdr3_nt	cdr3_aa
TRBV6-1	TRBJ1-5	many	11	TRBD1	TGTGCCAGCAGTGAGGACAGGACTCAGCATTTT	CASSEDRTQHF
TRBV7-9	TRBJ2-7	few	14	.	TGTGCCAGCAGCTTAGGGGTAACAGGGAACGAGCAGTACTTC	CASSLGVTGNEQYF
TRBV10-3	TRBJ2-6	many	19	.	TGTGCCATCAGTGACGGAAAAGCGGGTACCCTCTCTGGGGCCAACGTCCTGACTTTC	CAISDGKAGTLSGANVLTF
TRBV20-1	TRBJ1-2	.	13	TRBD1	TGCAGTGCTAGAGAGGGGACAGGGGACGGCTACACCTTC	CSAREGTGDGYTF
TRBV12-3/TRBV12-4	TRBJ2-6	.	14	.	TGTGCCAGCAGTTTAGGACAGGGGGCCAACGTCCTGACTTTC	CASSLGQGANVLTF
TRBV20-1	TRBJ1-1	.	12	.	TGCAGTGCTAGCTGGGGGTCTTTGATGGCTTTCTTT	CSASWGSLMAFF
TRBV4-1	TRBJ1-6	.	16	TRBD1	TGCGCCAGCAGCCAAGAACCCGGGACAGGGAATTCACCCCTCCACTTT	CASSQEPGTGNSPLHF
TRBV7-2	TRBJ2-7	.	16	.	TGTGCCAGCAGCTTAGTATCAGGGCTCAGCGATTACGAGCAGTACTTC	CASSLVSGLSDYEQYF
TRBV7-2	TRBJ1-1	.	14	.	TGTGCCAGCAGCTCCGGGCCCAGGGCCTACGAAGCTTTCTTT	CASSSGPRAYEAFF
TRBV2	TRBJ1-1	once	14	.	TGTGCCAGCAGTGAAAGTCGTCAGAACACTGAAGCTTTCTTT	CASSESRQNTEAFF
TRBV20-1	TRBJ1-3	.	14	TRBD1	TGCAGTGCACGACAGGGAGACACTGGAAACACCATATATTTT	CSARQGDTGNTIYF
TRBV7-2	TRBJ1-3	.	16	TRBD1	TGTGCCAGCAGCTACCATGGGACAGGGGATGGAAACACCATATATTTT	CASSYHGTGDGNTIYF
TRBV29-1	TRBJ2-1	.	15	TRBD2	TGCAGCGTTGGATCTAGCGGGCTAACCTACAATGAGCAGTTCTTC	CSVGSSGLTYNEQFF
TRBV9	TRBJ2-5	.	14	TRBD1	TGTGCCAGCAGCCGGGACAGGGATTGGGAGACCCAGTACTTC	CASSRDRDWETQYF
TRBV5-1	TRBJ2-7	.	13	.	TGCGCCAGCAGCTTCCGCTCAGCCTACGAGCAGTACTTC	CASSFRSAYEQYF
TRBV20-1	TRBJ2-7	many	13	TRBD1	TGCAGTGCTAGAGCCGGGACAGCCTACGAGCAGTACTTC	CSARAGTAYEQYF
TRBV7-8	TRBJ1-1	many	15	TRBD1	TGTGCCAGCAGCTCCGGGACAGGCCAGGACACTGAAGCTTTCTTT	CASSSGTGQDTEAFF
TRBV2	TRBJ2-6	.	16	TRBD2	TGTGCCAGCAGTCGACTAGCGAACACCGGGGCCAACGTCCTGACTTTC	CASSRLANTGANVLTF
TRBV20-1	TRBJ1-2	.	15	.	TGCAGTGCAAAGCCCCTAGGGAGACAGAGTCTTGTATACACCTTC	CSAKPLGRQSLVYTF
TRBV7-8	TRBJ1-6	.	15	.	TGTGCCAGCAGCTTAGGCTCCGGGTATAATTCACCCCTCCACTTT	CASSLGSGYNSPLHF
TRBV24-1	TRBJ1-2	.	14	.	TGTGCCACCAGTGATACCCTCGGAGGGTATGGCTACACCTTC	CATSDTLGGYGYTF
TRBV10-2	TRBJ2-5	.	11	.	TGCGCCAGCATGATACAAGAGACCCAGTACTTC	CASMIQETQYF
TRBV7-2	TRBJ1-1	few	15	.	TGTGCCAGCAGCTTAGTCCAGGGGATGAACACTGAAGCTTTCTTT	CASSLVQGMNTEAFF
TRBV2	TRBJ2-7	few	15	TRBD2	TGTGCCAGCAGTGTGACTAGCGGGGACTTGTACGAGCAGTACTTC	CASSVTSGDLYEQYF
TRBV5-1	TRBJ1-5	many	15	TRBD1	TGTGCCAGCAGCTTAGCAGGGGGGAGCAATCAGCCCCAGCATTTT	CASSLAGGSNQPQHF
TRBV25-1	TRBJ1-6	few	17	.	TGTGCCAGCAGCCAACCCGGCGGCAGGGGCATGGATTCACCCCTCCACTTT	CASSQPGGRGMDSPLHF
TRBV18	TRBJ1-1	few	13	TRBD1	TGTGCCAGCACGGGACAGGCGAACACTGAAGCTTTCTTT	CASTGQANTEAFF
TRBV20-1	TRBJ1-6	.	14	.	TGCAGTGCAGAGTTTAGCTCCTATAATTCACCCCTCCACTTT	CSAEFSSYNSPLHF
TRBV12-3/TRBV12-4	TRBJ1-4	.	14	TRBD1	TGTGCCAGCAGCCCTTTTGGGACAGGGGAAAAACTGTTTTTT	CASSPFGTGEKLFF
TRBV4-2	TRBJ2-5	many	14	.	TGTGCCAGCAGCCAAGACCTGGGGCAAGAGACCCGGTACTTC	CASSQDLGQETRYF
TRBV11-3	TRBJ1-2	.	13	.	TGTGCCAGCAGCTTAGATCAGGTCTATGGCTACACCTTC	CASSLDQVYGYTF
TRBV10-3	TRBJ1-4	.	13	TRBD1	TGTGCCATCAGCAGGACAGGGGACGAAAAACTGTTTTTT	CAISRTGDEKLFF
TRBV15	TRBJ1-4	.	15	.	TGTGCCACCAGCAGACCCCCCGGGACCGACGAAAAACTGTTTTTT	CATSRPPGTDEKLFF
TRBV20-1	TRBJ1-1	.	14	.	TGCAGTGCTAATGGTCAGGGGATGAACACTGAAGCTTTCTTT	CSANGQGMNTEAFF
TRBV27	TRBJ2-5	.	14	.	TGTGCCAGCAGTTCCCGCAGGTTAGAAGAGACCCAGTACTTC	CASSSRRLEETQYF
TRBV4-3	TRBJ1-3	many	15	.	TGCGCCAGCAGCCAAGACAGGTTCTCTGGAAACACCATATATTTT	CASSQDRFSGNTIYF
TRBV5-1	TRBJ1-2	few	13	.	TGCGCCAGCAGCTTGACGGCTTGGTCTGGCTACACCTTC	CASSLTAWSGYTF
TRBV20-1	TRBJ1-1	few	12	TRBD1	TGCAGTGCCGGGACAGGGGGCGTTAAAGCTTTCTTT	CSAGTGGVKAFF
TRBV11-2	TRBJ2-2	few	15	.	TGTGCCAGCAGCTTAGGTGGGTCCTTGACCGGGGAGCTGTTTTTT	CASSLGGSLTGELFF
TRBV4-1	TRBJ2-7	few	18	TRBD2	TGCGCCAGCAGCCAACGGTCCGGGACTAGCGGGAGCCCCTACGAGCAGTACTTC	CASSQRSGTSGSPYEQYF
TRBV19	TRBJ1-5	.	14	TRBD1	TGTGCCAGTAAGGCCGGCAGGGGGGGCCAGCCCCAGCATTTT	CASKAGRGGQPQHF
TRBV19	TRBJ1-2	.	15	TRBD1	TGTGCCAGTAGTTCTGGACAGGGTGGGAACTATGGCTACACCTTC	CASSSGQGGNYGYTF
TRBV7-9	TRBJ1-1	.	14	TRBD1	TGTGCCAGCAGCTCGGGACAGGCAGACACTGAAGCTTTCTTT	CASSSGQADTEAFF
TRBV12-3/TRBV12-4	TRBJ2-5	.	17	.	TGTGCCAGCAGTTTATCGCAGGTTCGGCCAGGGAGAGAGACCCAGTACTTC	CASSLSQVRPGRETQYF
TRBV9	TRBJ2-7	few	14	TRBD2	TGTGCCAGCAGCGGACTAGCGGGATCCTACGAGCAGTACTTC	CASSGLAGSYEQYF
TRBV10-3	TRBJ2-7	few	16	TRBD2	TGTGCCATCAGGAAGACTAGCGGGAGTCGGAGCTACGAGCAGTACTTC	CAIRKTSGSRSYEQYF
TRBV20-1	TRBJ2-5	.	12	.	TGCAGTGCTAGACCCCTCGGGGAGACCCAGTACTTC	CSARPLGETQYF
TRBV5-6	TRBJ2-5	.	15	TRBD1	TGTGCCAGCAGACCGGGGACAGGCCCCCAGGAGACCCAGTACTTC	CASRPGTGPQETQYF
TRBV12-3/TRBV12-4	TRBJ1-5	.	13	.	TGTGCCAGCAGGGCAGGGAGACGGCAGCCCCAGCATTTT	CASRAGRRQPQHF